These 31 T cell receptor beta chains share one sample of origin, sequenced in a study of shared clonotypes between healthy human individuals. It was CD45RO-negative cells, positively selected for CCR7, that made up naive CD8 cells, with terminally differentiated effector memory CD45RA+ cells excluded. Assay: immunoSEQ multiplex PCR; the TCRdb copy retains only in-frame clones and omits some. The data show about 2 million clones, about 95% seen once. Sequencing was carried out using naive CD8+ T cells sorted from blood. Receptors were obtained from a man between 18 and 35 years old in good health.

The chain is built from TRBV13 and TRBJ2-7; no clear D gene. Germline CDR1 reads PRHDT; CDR2 reads FYEKMQ (reference sequence). Between the trimmed V and J ends, which lost 2 bases and 5 bases, there was a span of 13 bases. The CDR3 covers 14 residues. The CDR3: CASSLLSLPHEQYF. CDR3 sequence (DNA): TGTGCCAGCAGCTTACTATCACTTCCCCACGAGCAGTACTTC.

The genes are TRBV27 and TRBJ2-3, with D possibly being TRBD2 (6 bases). With 6 bases removed from V and 3 bases from J, the gap between germline ends came to 13 bases. The CDR3 sequence is 14 residues long. Germline V lookup: CDR1 MNHEY, CDR2 SMNVEV (reference sequence). In DNA form, the CDR3 reads TGTGCCAGCAGGGAGGGGTACATTACAGATACGCAGTATTTT. This encodes CASREGYITDTQYF.

This rearrangement joins TRBV7-8 to TRBJ2-3; 9 nucleotides line up with TRBD1. The germline V gene has CDR1 SGHVS and CDR2 FQNEAQ. This CDR3 has 16 amino acids. V lost 6 bases, J lost 8 bases, and 15 bases stayed unmatched. CDR3 loop: CASSNAQGTGRSTQYF. The CDR3 DNA is TGTGCCAGCAGTAATGCCCAAGGGACAGGGCGCAGTACGCAGTATTTT.

This chain joins TRBV10-3 and TRBJ1-2, with D unresolved. The CDR3 is made up of 11 amino acids. Germline-derived CDR1 and CDR2 are ENHRY and SYGVKD. In DNA form, the CDR3 reads TGTGCGGCGTGGACTAACTATGGCTACACCTTC. Translating gives CAAWTNYGYTF.

The chain carries TRBV6-5 and TRBJ2-7, with a tentative D call TRBD2 (6 bases). Germline V gene data show CDR1 as MNHEY and CDR2 as SVGAGI. V dropped 2 bases and J dropped 2 bases, with 7 bases sitting between them. CDR3 size: 13 residues. The CDR3 DNA follows: TGTGCCAGCAGTTACGAGCGGGCCTACGAGCAGTACTTC. It translates to CASSYERAYEQYF.

The chain recombines TRBV5-1 with TRBJ2-5, with TRBD2 matching 12 bases. Germline CDR1 reads SGHRS; CDR2 reads YFSETQ. The CDR3 length is 15 residues. V shed 3 bases and J 5 bases; nucleotides not matched to a gene: 5. CDR3 loop: CASSSGTSGPETQYF. The CDR3 nucleotides read TGCGCCAGCAGCTCCGGGACTAGCGGGCCGGAGACCCAGTACTTC.

As for this clone: The same CDR3 also results from other DNA sequences found in this sample. The chain's CDR3 is CASSYGAGWETQYF. The CDR3 DNA reads TGTGCCAGCAGTTACGGGGCGGGATGGGAGACCCAGTACTTC. The chain carries TRBV6-5 and TRBJ2-5; D may be TRBD2 (6 bases). Per germline, CDR1 MNHEY and CDR2 SVGAGI. V lost 2 bases to trimming and J lost 5 bases, with 12 bases between them. The CDR3 length is 14 residues.

The genes are TRBV5-1 and TRBJ2-2; 9 bases align to TRBD1. CDR3 length: 16 amino acids. J lost 7 bases, V lost 4 bases, and 11 bases had no gene match. Per the germline V gene, CDR1 is SGHRS and CDR2 is YFSETQ. CDR3 region: CASSPEGTGYFGELFF. The CDR3 nucleotides are TGCGCCAGCAGCCCGGAGGGGACAGGGTACTTCGGGGAGCTGTTTTTT.

The CDR3 is CASSGGADTQYF. The CDR3 DNA sequence: TGTGCCAGCAGCGGAGGGGCAGATACGCAGTATTTT. The chain uses TRBV13 and TRBJ2-3; D is perhaps TRBD2 (6 bases). The CDR3 is made up of 12 amino acids. V dropped 5 bases and J dropped 4 bases, with 7 bases sitting between them. The germline V gene encodes CDR1 PRHDT and CDR2 FYEKMQ (reference sequence). The variable domain in full, completed from reference TRBV13 and TRBJ2-3, reads AAGVIQSPRHLIKEKRETATLKCYPIPRHDTVYWYQQGPGQDPQFLISFYEKMQSDKGSIPDRFSAQQFSDYHSELNMSSLELGDSALYFCASSGGADTQYFGPGTRLTVL.

This clone was seen once. The J gene is TRBJ2-7, the V gene TRBV10-3; D unresolved. Looked up from germline, CDR1 is ENHRY and CDR2 is SYGVKD. Trimming removed 5 bases at V and 1 base at J, with 9 bases between. The length of the CDR3 is 13 residues. The CDR3 here is CAISSDGSYEQYF. CDR3 coding DNA: TGTGCCATCAGTTCGGACGGTTCCTACGAGCAGTACTTC.

This chain joins TRBV14 and TRBJ2-2, with no clear D. The V gene's germline CDR1 is SGHDN and CDR2 FVKESK. V was cut by 3 bases and J by 2 bases, with 10 bases left in between. The CDR3 sequence is 15 residues long. In nucleotides, the CDR3 is TGTGCCAGCAGCCACAGCATCCCTAACACCGGGGAGCTGTTTTTT. Translation: CASSHSIPNTGELFF.

The rearrangement links TRBV18 to TRBJ2-7; D gene unclear. CDR1 and CDR2 (germline): KGHSH, LQKENI. V lost 2 bases to trimming and J lost 2 bases, with 10 bases between them. CDR3 size: 14 residues. CDR3 DNA: TGTGCCAGCTCACCAACCGACGAACCCTACGAGCAGTACTTC. It yields the protein CASSPTDEPYEQYF.

The chain has TRBV5-5 and TRBJ1-2; D gene ambiguous. CDR1 is SGHKS and CDR2 is YYEKEE in the germline V gene (reference sequence). This CDR3 spans 15 amino acids. V lost 4 bases and J lost 8, with 21 bases in between. CDR3 coding DNA: TGTGCCAGCAGCCAACCCCTGGAAGGGCTAGGGGGCTACACCTTC. Its translation is CASSQPLEGLGGYTF.

The chain couples TRBV11-2 to TRBJ2-3, with D unresolved. Germline values: CDR1 SGHAT, CDR2 FQNNGV. V was trimmed by 0 bases and J by 2 bases, leaving 9 bases between them. The CDR3 sequence is 15 residues long. In DNA, the CDR3 is TGTGCCAGCAGCTTAGAACACGGCTACACAGATACGCAGTATTTT. As protein: CASSLEHGYTDTQYF.

The V and J genes are TRBV5-4 and TRBJ1-2, with D tentatively TRBD1 (5 bases). This CDR3 region has 14 residues. CDR1 and CDR2 (germline): SGHNT, YYREEE (reference sequence). The V end was cut by 4 bases, the J end by 4 bases, with 14 bases between. The CDR3 nucleotides read TGTGCCAGCAGCGACCCCAACGACAGCTATGGCTACACCTTC. It is translated as CASSDPNDSYGYTF.

This clone came up once. V and J are TRBV13 and TRBJ1-2; 8 bases fit TRBD1. From germline, CDR1 is PRHDT and CDR2 FYEKMQ (reference sequence). V was pared by 2 bases and J by 3 bases, with 8 bases of the junction left unmatched. This CDR3 has 16 amino acids. The CDR3 reads CASSLMSQGAYYGYTF. The DNA for the CDR3 is TGTGCCAGCAGCTTAATGTCGCAGGGGGCTTACTATGGCTACACCTTC.

The J gene is TRBJ2-3, the V gene TRBV18; 8 nucleotides align to TRBD1. This CDR3 has 17 amino acids. CDR1 is KGHSH and CDR2 is LQKENI in the germline V gene. V lost 4 bases, J lost 2 bases, and 11 bases stayed unmatched. The CDR3 loop reads CASSRSFGTGDTDTQYF. In DNA, the CDR3 is TGTGCCAGCTCACGTAGTTTTGGGACAGGAGACACAGATACGCAGTATTTT. The full variable domain, in which reference TRBV18 and TRBJ2-3 provide the parts outside the CDR3, is NAGVMQNPRHLVRRRGQEARLRCSPMKGHSHVYWYRQLPEEGLKFMVYLQKENIIDESGMPKERFSAEFPKEGPSILRIQQVVRGDSAAYFCASSRSFGTGDTDTQYFGPGTRLTVL.

Regarding this clone: The conserved final phenylalanine or tryptophan is absent from the CDR3, which likely points to a read error. The DNA is left out, because the CDR3 cannot be placed on it with certainty; the CDR3 is given as TCRdb lists it. This chain's CDR3 is CASSFDGTGVNVK. The chain carries TRBV28 and TRBJ1-1. The CDR3 is 13 residues long, counting both termini. CDR1 and CDR2 (germline): MDHEN, SYDVKM.

V gene TRBV13 combines with J gene TRBJ2-7; D may be TRBD1 (7 bases). The CDR3 totals 14 residues. The germline gives CDR1 PRHDT, CDR2 FYEKMQ (reference sequence). The V gene lost 0 bases and the J gene lost 5 bases, with 11 bases spanning the gap. The CDR3 loop is CASSLGVRGDEQYF. DNA for the CDR3: TGTGCCAGCAGCTTAGGGGTCAGGGGGGACGAGCAGTACTTC.

The gene calls are TRBV7-6 and TRBJ1-5; D unresolved. This CDR3 is 12 amino acids long. CDR1 is SGHVS and CDR2 is FNYEAQ in the germline V gene. V lost 3 bases and J lost 7, with 7 bases in between. CDR3 sequence (DNA): TGTGCCAGCAGCTTCCCTGGACAGCCCCAGCATTTT. Encoded protein: CASSFPGQPQHF.

The V and J genes are TRBV10-3 and TRBJ2-7; D not certain. Trimming removed 0 bases at V and 5 bases at J, with 5 bases between. Germline V gene sequence: CDR1 ENHRY, CDR2 SYGVKD. The CDR3 is 12 residues long. The CDR3 loop reads CAISESNNEQYF. The CDR3 region has the DNA TGTGCCATCAGTGAGTCTAACAACGAGCAGTACTTC.

This clone was picked up one time. A read error may produce the germline difference seen at one junction end. The rearrangement uses TRBV6-1 and TRBJ1-2, with a tentative D call TRBD1 (6 bases). There are 11 residues in the CDR3. Germline CDR1 and CDR2: MNHNS and SASEGT. CDR3 DNA: TGTGCCGGCAGGGGCCTGAGTGGCTACACCTTC. Residues: CAGRGLSGYTF.

This clone was seen a single time. The CDR3 loop reads CASADRLAGGPEFF. The DNA of the CDR3 is TGTGCCAGTGCGGACCGGCTAGCGGGGGGGCCAGAGTTCTTC. The chain is built from TRBV19 and TRBJ2-1; 12 bases align to TRBD2. This CDR3 comprises 14 residues. The junction had 13 bases not matched to a gene; V was cut back by 8 bases and J by 14 bases. Germline lookup yields CDR1 LNHDA and CDR2 SQIVND (reference sequence).

The chain links TRBV4-3 to TRBJ2-1; 10 bases are shared with TRBD2. Looked up from germline, CDR1 is LGHNA and CDR2 is YSLEER. The length of the CDR3 is 16 residues. V shed 0 bases and J 6 bases; nucleotides not matched to a gene: 5. CDR3 loop: CASSQEGGLASNEQFF. DNA of the CDR3: TGCGCCAGCAGCCAAGAAGGGGGACTAGCGTCCAATGAGCAGTTCTTC.

DNA for the CDR3: TGTGCCAGCAGCCCCGACGGGAGATACGAGCAGTACTTC. Its translation: CASSPDGRYEQYF. This chain uses TRBV13 with TRBJ2-7, with D maybe TRBD2 (6 bases). Per germline, CDR1 PRHDT and CDR2 FYEKMQ (reference sequence). Trimming pared 5 bases from V and 4 bases from J, leaving 12 bases between. The CDR3 spans 13 residues.

The chain recombines TRBV13 with TRBJ2-7, with D perhaps being TRBD1 or TRBD2 (5 bases each). The CDR3 runs to 15 residues. The germline V gene has CDR1 PRHDT and CDR2 FYEKMQ (reference sequence). Trimming shortened V by 4 bases and J by 0 bases, and 13 bases separated the two germline ends. Here the CDR3 reads CASSSSTGHSYEQYF. DNA for the CDR3: TGTGCCAGCAGCTCCTCGACGGGGCACTCCTACGAGCAGTACTTC. Variable domain in full (rest from reference TRBV13 and TRBJ2-7): AAGVIQSPRHLIKEKRETATLKCYPIPRHDTVYWYQQGPGQDPQFLISFYEKMQSDKGSIPDRFSAQQFSDYHSELNMSSLELGDSALYFCASSSSTGHSYEQYFGPGTRLTVT.

The chain uses TRBV28 and TRBJ2-4, with D tentatively TRBD1 (6 bases). The V end was cut by 5 bases, the J end by 1 base, with 6 bases between. The CDR3 runs 13 residues. Germline V gene lookup returns CDR1 MDHEN and CDR2 SYDVKM. The CDR3 loop reads CASSTGAKNIQYF. As DNA, the CDR3 is TGTGCCAGCAGTACAGGGGCCAAAAACATTCAGTACTTC.

The sample holds a few counts of this clone. The chain carries TRBV19 and TRBJ1-5; D ambiguous. The V gene's germline CDR1 is LNHDA and CDR2 SQIVND (reference sequence). V was pared by 4 bases and J by 7 bases, with 8 bases between. This CDR3 has 12 amino acids. CDR3 amino acids: CASSRSGQPQHF. DNA for the CDR3: TGTGCCAGTAGTAGATCTGGGCAGCCCCAGCATTTT.

In the case of this clone: Other DNA sequences within the sample encode an identical CDR3. The V call is TRBV7-6, the J call TRBJ1-1; D uncertain. Germline V gene lookup returns CDR1 SGHVS and CDR2 FNYEAQ. V was cut by 1 base and J by 4 bases, with 7 bases left in between. There are 13 residues in the CDR3. CDR3 nucleotides: TGTGCCAGCAGCTTAGGTGGAGGCACTGAAGCTTTCTTT. Its protein is CASSLGGGTEAFF.

Concerning this clone: Other DNA sequences in this specimen translate into the identical CDR3. The chain uses TRBV9 and TRBJ1-1; D not certain. Trimming took off 2 bases at V and 3 bases at J, with 8 bases between the two ends. CDR3 length: 13 amino acids. Germline V CDR1 and CDR2: SGDLS, YYNGEE. The CDR3 loop reads CASSVEGYTEAFF. The CDR3 region has the DNA TGTGCCAGCAGCGTTGAAGGATACACTGAAGCTTTCTTT.

CDR3 in amino acids: CAISEGGSTEAFF. In DNA form, the CDR3 reads TGTGCCATCAGTGAAGGGGGGTCAACTGAAGCTTTCTTT. The chain joins TRBV10-3 to TRBJ1-1; tentatively, D is TRBD1 (6 bases). The CDR3 is 13 residues long. Germline V gene sequence: CDR1 ENHRY, CDR2 SYGVKD. The V end was cut by 3 bases, the J end by 5 bases, with 10 bases between.